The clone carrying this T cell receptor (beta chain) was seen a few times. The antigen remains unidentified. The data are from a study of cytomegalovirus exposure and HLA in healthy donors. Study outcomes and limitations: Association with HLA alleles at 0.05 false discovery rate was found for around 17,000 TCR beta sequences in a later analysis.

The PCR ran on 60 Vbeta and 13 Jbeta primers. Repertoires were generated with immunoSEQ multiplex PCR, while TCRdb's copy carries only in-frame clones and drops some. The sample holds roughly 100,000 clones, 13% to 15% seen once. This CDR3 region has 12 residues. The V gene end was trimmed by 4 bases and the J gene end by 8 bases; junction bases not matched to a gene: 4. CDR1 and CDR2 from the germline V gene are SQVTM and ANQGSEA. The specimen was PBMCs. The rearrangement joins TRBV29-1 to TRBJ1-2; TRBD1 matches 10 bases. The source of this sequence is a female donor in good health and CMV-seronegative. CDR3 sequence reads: CSVVGTGEGYTF. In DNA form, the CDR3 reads TGCAGCGTTGTTGGGACAGGGGAAGGCTACACCTTC.